These T cell receptor beta chains were read from a single sample in a study of shared clonotypes between healthy human individuals. The table came from immunoSEQ multiplex PCR; TCRdb's copy has only in-frame clones and leaves some out. The table has under 1 million clones, about 92% seen once. Sequenced: naive CD8+ T cells sorted from blood. These receptors all stem from a man in his thirties or forties in good health. The CDR3 runs from the conserved cysteine through the conserved F or W. Fields, in order: CDR3 length, V gene, J gene, clone size, D gene, CDR3 DNA, CDR3 protein. A D gene is named only where the DNA matches it firmly. Rows may omit the clone size; those that give it use once, few, many or a size class.

15	TRBV6-1	TRBJ1-1	.	.	TGTGCCAGCAGTGGGCAGGTCGAGATGAACACTGAAGCTTTCTTT	CASSGQVEMNTEAFF
12	TRBV15	TRBJ2-1	.	.	TGTGCCACCAATGGAGGGGGCAGGGAGCAGTTCTTC	CATNGGGREQFF
13	TRBV27	TRBJ1-5	.	.	TGTGCCACCCAGAGGGGGAAGCATCAGCCCCAGCATTTT	CATQRGKHQPQHF
13	TRBV27	TRBJ2-7	.	.	TGTGCCAGCAGTACAACCCTCTCCTACGAGCAGTACTTC	CASSTTLSYEQYF
15	TRBV19	TRBJ2-1	.	TRBD2	TGTGCCAGTAGTATCAATAGCGGGATGTCAAATGAGCAGTTCTTC	CASSINSGMSNEQFF
13	TRBV7-6	TRBJ2-7	once	.	TGTGCCAGCAGCGCTACAGACTCCTACGAGCAGTACTTC	CASSATDSYEQYF
16	TRBV7-3	TRBJ2-3	.	.	TGTGCCAGCAGCCATGCCGGGACCCGCAGCACAGATACGCAGTATTTT	CASSHAGTRSTDTQYF
13	TRBV7-2	TRBJ2-7	.	TRBD2	TGTGCCAGCAGGCGGGGGGTAGCCTACGAGCAGTACTTC	CASRRGVAYEQYF
15	TRBV28	TRBJ2-7	once	TRBD2	TGTGCCAGCAGTCCCAGACTAGCGGGAGCCTACGAGCAGTACTTC	CASSPRLAGAYEQYF
15	TRBV19	TRBJ2-3	.	TRBD2	TGTGCCAGTACTTGGACTAGCAGCAGCACAGATACGCAGTATTTT	CASTWTSSSTDTQYF
16	TRBV5-6	TRBJ2-5	.	TRBD1	TGTGCCAGCAGCAGCCGGGACAGGGAACCCCAAGAGACCCAGTACTTC	CASSSRDREPQETQYF
16	TRBV9	TRBJ2-7	.	TRBD2	TGTGCCAGCAGCCCAGGGACTAGCGGGAGTCCTCACGAGCAGTACTTC	CASSPGTSGSPHEQYF
16	TRBV5-1	TRBJ2-5	.	.	TGCGCCAGCAGCTTGTTCCTTGGGGCGGATGATCGGGCCCAGTACTTC	CASSLFLGADDRAQYF
16	TRBV27	TRBJ2-5	.	.	TGTGCCAGCAGTTTGCGCCCACCTCCGGGGCAAGAGACCCAGTACTTC	CASSLRPPPGQETQYF
17	TRBV2	TRBJ2-2	.	.	TGTGCCAGCAGTGAAGGGGGGAGACTCGATAACACCGGGGAGCTGTTTTTT	CASSEGGRLDNTGELFF
14	TRBV27	TRBJ2-3	.	.	TGTGCCAGCAGTTTGAGCGGGAGCACAGATACGCAGTATTTT	CASSLSGSTDTQYF
15	TRBV9	TRBJ2-1	.	.	TGTGCCAGCAGCACCCACGGAGGCAGTCACAATGAGCAGTTCTTC	CASSTHGGSHNEQFF
11	TRBV5-6	TRBJ2-1	.	.	TGTGGGTCCCAGGGCTACAATGAGCAGTTCTTC	CGSQGYNEQFF
14	TRBV7-9	TRBJ2-7	.	.	TGTGCCAGCAGCGCTACCCTGGGGGCCTACGAGCAGTACTTC	CASSATLGAYEQYF
14	TRBV5-6	TRBJ1-2	.	TRBD1	TGTGCCAGCAGCGTGACAGGGAATGAAGACGGCTACACCTTC	CASSVTGNEDGYTF
13	TRBV14	TRBJ2-3	once	.	TGTGCCAGCAGCCAATATAAGCGGAATACGCAGTATTTT	CASSQYKRNTQYF
15	TRBV13	TRBJ2-2	.	.	TGTGCCAGCAGCCCTGAGAGCGGGAACACCGGGGAGCTGTTTTTT	CASSPESGNTGELFF
13	TRBV5-1	TRBJ2-5	.	.	TGCGCCAGCAGAGACCACAGCACAGAGACCCAGTACTTC	CASRDHSTETQYF
15	TRBV4-3	TRBJ2-7	.	TRBD1	TGCGCCAGCAGCCAAGTCGACAGGGGGCTCCACGAGCAGTACTTC	CASSQVDRGLHEQYF
14	TRBV10-1	TRBJ1-1	.	.	TGCGCCAGCAGAGCCGGGACAACCAACACTGAAGCTTTCTTT	CASRAGTTNTEAFF
14	TRBV7-2	TRBJ2-5	.	.	TGTGCCAGCAACGACGTTCCTGGACGCGAGACCCAGTACTTC	CASNDVPGRETQYF
15	TRBV9	TRBJ2-7	once	.	TGTGCCAGCAGCCCTGCATTGAACGGGAACTACGAGCAGTACTTC	CASSPALNGNYEQYF
15	TRBV5-1	TRBJ1-4	.	.	TGCGCCAGCAGCTTGAGCAGGGCAGCTAATGAAAAACTGTTTTTT	CASSLSRAANEKLFF
10	TRBV7-2	TRBJ2-7	.	.	TGTGCAGCCAAAGTTGGCGAGCAGTACTTC	CAAKVGEQYF
12	TRBV14	TRBJ2-7	.	.	TGTGCCAGCAGCCCCTCACCCTACGAGCAGTACTTC	CASSPSPYEQYF
13	TRBV21-1	TRBJ2-1	.	.	TGTGCCAGCAGCCCAAGGAGGTGCGATGAGCAGTTCTTC	CASSPRRCDEQFF
16	TRBV6-1	TRBJ2-5	.	TRBD2	TGTGCCAGCAGTGACGATTTAACGGGAGGGTTCGAGACCCAGTACTTC	CASSDDLTGGFETQYF
11	TRBV7-9	TRBJ1-2	once	.	TGTGCCAGCAGCGGGGGGGGTGGCTACACCTTC	CASSGGGGYTF
15	TRBV27	TRBJ2-7	.	.	TGTGCCAGCAGTTCAACGGGGGCTCTTTTCTACGAGCAGTACTTC	CASSSTGALFYEQYF